The next 21 T cell receptor beta chains were all read from a single sample in a study of shared clonotypes between healthy human individuals. The data were produced by immunoSEQ multiplex PCR, yet TCRdb's version contains in-frame clones alone and is incomplete. The sample has around 2.3 million clones; more than 90% are singletons. The specimen sequenced was naive CD4+ T cells sorted from blood. Subset given: CD45RA+ positively selected. Every receptor here comes from a man between 18 and 35 years old in good health.

CDR3 DNA sequence: TGTGCCAGCAGTTACAGGGGCCTTATTAGCAATCAGCCCCAGCATTTT. Protein sequence: CASSYRGLISNQPQHF. The chain has TRBV28 and TRBJ1-5; 7 bases agree with TRBD1. Trimming cost V 4 bases and J 0 bases; bases outside gene matches: 6. This CDR3 is built from 16 residues. CDR1 MDHEN and CDR2 SYDVKM come from the germline V gene. The full variable domain, its missing parts supplied by reference TRBV28 and TRBJ1-5, is DVKVTQSSRYLVKRTGEKVFLECVQDMDHENMFWYRQDPGLGLRLIYFSYDVKMKEKGDIPEGYSVSREKKERFSLILESASTNQTSMYLCASSYRGLISNQPQHFGDGTRLSIL.

V usage is TRBV5-1 and J usage is TRBJ2-1, with D perhaps assigned TRBD1 or TRBD2 (5 bases each). V was pared by 1 base and J by 6 bases, with 17 bases between. The CDR3 spans 16 residues. From germline, CDR1 is SGHRS and CDR2 YFSETQ. Written as DNA, the CDR3 is TGCGCCAGCAGCTTGCGGGGCGGTGGAGGTCTCAATGAGCAGTTCTTC. Residues: CASSLRGGGGLNEQFF.

The CDR3 DNA sequence: TGTGCCAGCAGGAGGGGACAGCTCATGGCAGATACGCAGTATTTT. It encodes CASRRGQLMADTQYF. V is TRBV6-5 and J is TRBJ2-3; 7 bases fit TRBD1. J gave up 4 bases and V 6 bases, and 10 bases lay outside the gene matches. The CDR3 runs 15 residues. Germline loops: CDR1 MNHEY, CDR2 SVGAGI.

CDR3 sequence reads: CASSRSTGGASGYTF. In nucleotides, the CDR3 is TGCGCCAGCAGCCGAAGCACAGGGGGCGCGAGTGGCTACACCTTC. This chain uses TRBV5-1 with TRBJ1-2; 9 nucleotides align to TRBD1. V trimming: 4 bases; J trimming: 7 bases; junction bases outside the gene matches: 11. CDR3 size: 15 residues. Germline V gene data show CDR1 as SGHRS and CDR2 as YFSETQ.

The chain carries TRBV7-2 and TRBJ2-1; D is possibly TRBD2 (6 bases). The germline gives CDR1 SGHTA, CDR2 FQGNSA. Trimming took off 0 bases at V and 7 bases at J, with 13 bases between the two ends. CDR3 length equals 15 residues. The CDR3 loop reads CASSLAGGGPNEQFF. CDR3 in DNA: TGTGCCAGCAGCTTAGCGGGAGGCGGTCCTAATGAGCAGTTCTTC.

The chain carries TRBV7-2 and TRBJ2-1; TRBD2 aligns across 7 bases. The V segment lost 8 bases and the J segment 5 bases; nucleotides outside the gene matches: 9. The CDR3 contains 14 residues. Per germline, CDR1 SGHTA and CDR2 FQGNSA. The CDR3 DNA follows: TGTGCCAGCTTTACGGCGGGAGTAAACAATGAGCAGTTCTTC. Its translation is CASFTAGVNNEQFF.

This clone came up a few times. The chain is built from TRBV4-1 and TRBJ2-7; maybe TRBD2 (7 bases). The CDR3 has 15 residues. The V end was cut by 1 base, the J end by 2 bases, with 12 bases between. In germline, CDR1 is MGHRA, CDR2 YSYEKL. The CDR3 spells CASSQVVGGPYEQYF. The CDR3 bases are TGCGCCAGCAGCCAAGTGGTGGGGGGGCCCTACGAGCAGTACTTC.

The V and J genes are TRBV15 and TRBJ1-4; 11 nucleotides line up with TRBD1. The V segment lost 3 bases and the J segment 6 bases; nucleotides outside the gene matches: 9. CDR1 is LNHNV, CDR2 YYDKDF, per germline (reference sequence). CDR3 length: 17 amino acids. CDR3 region: CATSSLGQGGWYEKLFF. CDR3 nucleotides: TGTGCCACCAGCAGTCTGGGACAGGGGGGCTGGTATGAAAAACTGTTTTTT.

The gene calls are TRBV7-2 and TRBJ1-1; D is unclear. V lost 3 bases and J 4 bases, leaving 12 bases between the germline ends. This CDR3 has 14 residues. Per the germline V gene, CDR1 is SGHTA and CDR2 is FQGNSA. CDR3: CASSLATRPTEAFF. The DNA of the CDR3 is TGTGCCAGCAGCTTGGCGACTAGGCCCACTGAAGCTTTCTTT.

This chain links TRBV18 with TRBJ1-1, with 11 positions matching TRBD1. The CDR3 is made up of 14 amino acids. Germline loops: CDR1 KGHSH, CDR2 LQKENI. Trimming cost V 4 bases and J 7 bases; bases outside gene matches: 5. CDR3 bases: TGTGCCAGCTCACACCCGGGACAGGGGGGTGAAGCTTTCTTT. Encoded protein: CASSHPGQGGEAFF.

This clone came up once. The chain uses TRBV5-4 and TRBJ2-2; 9 bases are a match to TRBD1. The junction had 4 bases not matched to a gene; V was cut back by 4 bases and J by 6 bases. Germline V gene lookup returns CDR1 SGHNT and CDR2 YYREEE (reference sequence). The CDR3 has 14 residues. The CDR3 DNA reads as TGTGCCAGCAGCATACGACAGGGGGCCGGGGAGCTGTTTTTT. Amino acids: CASSIRQGAGELFF.

V and J are TRBV5-1 and TRBJ2-7; possible D gene TRBD2, 7 bases. Germline V gene sequence: CDR1 SGHRS, CDR2 YFSETQ. CDR3 length equals 15 residues. Trimming shortened V by 1 base and J by 7 bases, and 18 bases separated the two germline ends. Here the CDR3 reads CASSLRGQGREEQYF. In DNA form, the CDR3 reads TGCGCCAGCAGCTTGCGCGGTCAGGGGAGGGAGGAGCAGTACTTC.

This rearrangement joins TRBV20-1 to TRBJ1-3, with D maybe TRBD1 (5 bases). Per the germline V gene, CDR1 is DFQATT and CDR2 is SNEGSKA (reference sequence). The CDR3 loop spans 11 amino acids. V was cut by 5 bases and J by 11 bases, with 13 bases left in between. Here the CDR3 DNA reads TGCAGTGCTTGGATAGGGGCTTCCATATATTTT. Translating gives CSAWIGASIYF.

The chain employs TRBV5-6 and TRBJ2-5; 10 nucleotides align to TRBD2. Germline V gene data show CDR1 as SGHDT and CDR2 as YYEEEE. J gave up 2 bases and V 4 bases, and 8 bases lay outside the gene matches. CDR3 size: 16 residues. In nucleotides, the CDR3 is TGTGCCAGCAGCCTGTTCGAGCGGGGGGGACAAGAGACCCAGTACTTC. Translating gives CASSLFERGGQETQYF.

The gene calls are TRBV28 and TRBJ1-3, with TRBD1 matching 9 bases. The germline CDR1 and CDR2 sequences are MDHEN and SYDVKM. Trimming cost V 1 base and J 7 bases; bases outside gene matches: 11. The CDR3 spans 17 residues. The CDR3 DNA is TGTGCCAGCAGTTTATACCGTCTGGGACAGGGTATGAACACCATATATTTT. Translation: CASSLYRLGQGMNTIYF.

This clone was detected only once. The chain links TRBV18 to TRBJ1-2, with D unresolved. Trimming pared 2 bases from V and 4 bases from J, leaving 11 bases between. Germline lookup yields CDR1 KGHSH and CDR2 LQKENI. This CDR3 has 14 residues. The chain's CDR3 is CASSPGGSSYGYTF. CDR3 bases: TGTGCCAGCTCACCAGGTGGTTCGAGCTATGGCTACACCTTC.

The gene calls are TRBV7-2 and TRBJ1-2, with 7 bases aligning to TRBD1. Trimming took 2 bases from V and 5 from J; bases not matched to a gene: 2. The CDR3 is made up of 13 amino acids. Germline CDR1 is SGHTA and CDR2 is FQGNSA. The CDR3 region is CASSLRGQYGYTF. The CDR3, as DNA: TGTGCCAGCAGCTTAAGGGGACAGTATGGCTACACCTTC.

The chain couples TRBV15 to TRBJ2-3; D is perhaps TRBD1 (6 bases). The CDR3 sequence is 17 residues long. CDR1 and CDR2 from the germline V gene are LNHNV and YYDKDF (reference sequence). Trimming took 0 bases from V and 2 from J, leaving 15 bases between them. The CDR3 protein is CATSRDVGTKTTDTQYF. The CDR3 nucleotides are TGTGCCACCAGCAGAGATGTCGGGACAAAAACCACAGATACGCAGTATTTT.

In its sample, this clone was seen a few times. The sample contains more than one DNA sequence encoding this CDR3. This chain joins TRBV20-1 and TRBJ2-7; the D gene is possibly TRBD1 (6 bases). Germline V lookup: CDR1 DFQATT, CDR2 SNEGSKA (reference sequence). The CDR3 consists of 11 residues. The ends were cut back, 7 bases at V and 2 bases at J, with 9 bases in the middle. The CDR3 loop is CSEQGPYEQYF. The CDR3 DNA reads TGCAGTGAGCAGGGGCCCTACGAGCAGTACTTC.

The V call is TRBV29-1, the J call TRBJ1-4; D unclear. The CDR3 extends over 12 amino acids. V lost 1 base and J 10 bases, leaving 10 bases between the germline ends. The germline V gene encodes CDR1 SQVTM and CDR2 ANQGSEA. CDR3 sequence reads: CSVEGLEGKLFF. CDR3 bases: TGCAGCGTTGAAGGCTTAGAGGGAAAACTGTTTTTT.

The chain couples TRBV10-3 to TRBJ1-2, with 8 bases identical to TRBD1. The CDR3 length is 19 residues. Germline CDR1 is ENHRY and CDR2 is SYGVKD. The J segment lost 0 bases and the V segment lost 2 bases, leaving 14 bases of the junction unmatched. The CDR3 region is CAISEVIPGQDTSNYGYTF. The CDR3 DNA reads TGTGCCATCAGTGAGGTCATTCCGGGACAGGATACCTCTAACTATGGCTACACCTTC.